This T cell receptor (beta chain) was captured in a study of CD8 T cells in ankylosing spondylitis. Each TCR beta library was made by quantitative 5'-RACE that incorporated molecular barcodes. One entry per CDR3 protein, called by TCRdb with MiXCR from the 5' RACE reads. This sample has approximately 540,000 distinct CDR3 sequences; 12% occur once, and the top ten carry over 6.5%. Germline loops: CDR1 SEHNR, CDR2 FQNEAQ (reference sequence). Between the trimmed V and J ends, which lost 7 bases and 1 base, there was a span of 19 bases. The CDR3 has 16 residues. Concerning this clonotype: Its antigen is unidentified.

Study outcomes and limitations: Disease-linked clones reportedly showed significant enrichment in matched ankylosing spondylitis synovial fluid. Ankylosing spondylitis blood appeared to be characterized by a TCR beta motif of 8 or 9 highly homologous variants.

The gene calls are TRBV7-9 and TRBJ1-1; no reliable D call. This TCR derives from a male donor with ankylosing spondylitis. Source material: blood, either unsorted or a sorted T cell fraction (not recorded which). The CDR3 region is CASNAPRGSGNTEAFF. The DNA of the CDR3 is TGTGCCAGCAACGCTCCCCGGGGATCCGGGAACACTGAAGCTTTCTTT.